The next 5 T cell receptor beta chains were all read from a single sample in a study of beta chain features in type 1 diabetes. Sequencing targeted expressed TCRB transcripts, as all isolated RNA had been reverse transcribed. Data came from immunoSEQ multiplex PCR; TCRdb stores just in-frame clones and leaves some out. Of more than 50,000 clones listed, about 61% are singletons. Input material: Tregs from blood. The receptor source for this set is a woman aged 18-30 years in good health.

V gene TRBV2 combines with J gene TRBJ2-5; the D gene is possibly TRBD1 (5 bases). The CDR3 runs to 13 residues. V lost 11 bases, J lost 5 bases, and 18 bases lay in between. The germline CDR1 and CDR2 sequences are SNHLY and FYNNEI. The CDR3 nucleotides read TGTGCCTCCAATGGCCAGGGTGGCGAGACCCAGTACTTC. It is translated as CASNGQGGETQYF.

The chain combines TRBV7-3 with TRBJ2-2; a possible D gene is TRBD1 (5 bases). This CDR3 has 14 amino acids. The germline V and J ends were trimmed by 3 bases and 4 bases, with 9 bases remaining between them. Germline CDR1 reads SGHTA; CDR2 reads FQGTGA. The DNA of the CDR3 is TGTGCCAGCAGCTTGGGTCAGGGCACCGGGGAGCTGTTTTTT. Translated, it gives CASSLGQGTGELFF.

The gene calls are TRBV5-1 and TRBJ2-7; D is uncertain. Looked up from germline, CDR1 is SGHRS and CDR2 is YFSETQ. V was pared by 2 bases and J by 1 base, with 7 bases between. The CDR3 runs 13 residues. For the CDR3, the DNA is TGCGCCAGCAGCTTCGGGTCTTCCTACGAGCAGTACTTC. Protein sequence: CASSFGSSYEQYF.

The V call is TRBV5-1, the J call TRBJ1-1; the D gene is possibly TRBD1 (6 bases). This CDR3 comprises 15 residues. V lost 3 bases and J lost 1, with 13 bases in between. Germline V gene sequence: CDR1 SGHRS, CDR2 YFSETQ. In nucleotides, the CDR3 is TGCGCCAGCAGCTCTCTTCCGGGACAGAACACTGAAGCTTTCTTT. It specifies CASSSLPGQNTEAFF. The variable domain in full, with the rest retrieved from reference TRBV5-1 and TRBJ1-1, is KAGVTQTPRYLIKTRGQQVTLSCSPISGHRSVSWYQQTPGQGLQFLFEYFSETQRNKGNFPGRFSGRQFSNSRSEMNVSTLELGDSALYLCASSSLPGQNTEAFFGQGTRLTVV.

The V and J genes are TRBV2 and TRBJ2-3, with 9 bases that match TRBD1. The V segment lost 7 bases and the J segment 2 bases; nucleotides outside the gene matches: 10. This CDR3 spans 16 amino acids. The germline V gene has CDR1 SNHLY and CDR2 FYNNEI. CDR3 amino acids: CASKPPGQGFTDTQYF. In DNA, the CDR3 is TGTGCCAGCAAACCCCCGGGACAGGGATTCACAGATACGCAGTATTTT.